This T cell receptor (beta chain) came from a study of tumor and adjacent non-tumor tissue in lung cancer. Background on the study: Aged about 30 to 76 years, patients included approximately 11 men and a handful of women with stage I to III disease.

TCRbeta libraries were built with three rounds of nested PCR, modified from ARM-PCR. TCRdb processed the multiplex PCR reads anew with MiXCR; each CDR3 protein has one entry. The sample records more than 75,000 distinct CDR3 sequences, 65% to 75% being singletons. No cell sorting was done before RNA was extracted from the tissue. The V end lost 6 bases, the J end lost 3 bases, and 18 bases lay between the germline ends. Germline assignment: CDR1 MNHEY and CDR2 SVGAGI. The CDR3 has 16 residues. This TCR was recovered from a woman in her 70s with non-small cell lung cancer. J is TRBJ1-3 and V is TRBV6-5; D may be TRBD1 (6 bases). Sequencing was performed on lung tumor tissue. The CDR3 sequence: CASSRDMWMGGNTIYF. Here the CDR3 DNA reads TGTGCCAGCAGCCGGGACATGTGGATGGGTGGAAACACCATATATTTT.